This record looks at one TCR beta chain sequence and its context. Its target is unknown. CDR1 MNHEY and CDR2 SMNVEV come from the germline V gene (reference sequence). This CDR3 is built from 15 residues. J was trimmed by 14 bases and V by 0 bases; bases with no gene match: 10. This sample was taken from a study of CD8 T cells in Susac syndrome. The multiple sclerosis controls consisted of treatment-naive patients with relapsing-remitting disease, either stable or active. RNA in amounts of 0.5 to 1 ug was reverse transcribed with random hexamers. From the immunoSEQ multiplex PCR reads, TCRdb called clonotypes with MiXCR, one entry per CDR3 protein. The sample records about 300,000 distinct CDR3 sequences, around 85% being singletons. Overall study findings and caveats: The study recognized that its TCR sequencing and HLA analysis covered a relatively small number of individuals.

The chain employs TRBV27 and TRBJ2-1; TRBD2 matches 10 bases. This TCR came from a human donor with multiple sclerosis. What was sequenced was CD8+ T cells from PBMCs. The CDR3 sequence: CASSLSLAGAVREFF. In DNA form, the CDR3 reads TGTGCCAGCAGTTTATCCCTAGCGGGAGCCGTACGTGAGTTCTTC.